This T cell receptor beta chain was identified during a study of blood T cell repertoires in COVID-19 (dated by TCRdb to 2020 to 2022). Turning to the overall study: Samples from collaborators originated in the United States, Italy and Spain and spanned both the acute and convalescent phases of COVID-19. A de-identified subject ID, COVID-19 status, age in years and sex were almost always included in the sample metadata. The material from the prospective study consisted of cDNA or gDNA derived from T cells, B-cell-depleted T cells, or PBMCs. Deeply sampled blood TCRbeta repertoires from subjects exposed to, actively infected with, or recovered from COVID-19 were included in the dataset. Samples came from the ongoing ImmuneRACE study (first 160 participants) plus 1,254 subjects from 6 global collaborators. A freely available public database, intended as a resource for researchers studying the immune response to SARS-CoV-2, is where the repertoires were released. Where available, HLA class I and class II types were obtained from metadata supplied by the sample provider rather than from assay-based typing.

From the germline V gene, CDR1 is MNHEY and CDR2 is SVGEGT. For this chain, trimming is 6 bases at the V end and 5 bases at the J end, and the number of junction bases without a gene match is 3. Including the terminal cysteine and phenylalanine, the CDR3 comprises 13 residues. Only the CDR3 DNA is retained, 39 bases long and in frame from the first base. In the prospective study, participants were about 18 to 95 years old, resided in about two dozen geographic areas of the United States, and were enrolled through a virtual design. In the prospective study, participants were assigned to cohorts based on the clinical history participants reported in a screening survey and a study questionnaire. For ImmuneRACE Cohort 3, a participant was defined as recovered based on two consecutive negative NP/OP PCR tests, clearance by a healthcare professional, or resolution of symptoms. Each participant in the prospective study had whole blood, serum and a nasopharyngeal or oropharyngeal swab collected by mobile phlebotomists. Participants in the prospective study had the option to provide additional blood draws and questionnaires over a roughly 2-month period. Before DNA extraction, blood samples from the prospective study were shipped at room temperature or frozen.

The immunoSEQ Assay, a bias-controlled multiplex PCR, was used to amplify TCRbeta CDR3 regions from genomic DNA. On the study's bioinformatics: Within the assay, amplification of reference gene primers was used to estimate how many nucleated cells each sample contained. Sequence reads were collapsed and filtered to measure the absolute abundance of every unique TCRbeta CDR3 rearrangement. For each sample, productive Simpson clonality was calculated by taking the square root of Simpson's diversity index across productive rearrangements. Entries here come from immuneACCESS through TCRdb and include only in-frame sequences with V and J called. Some clones fail to appear in such tables; in the studies checked, an unresolved V gene covers under half of the shortfall, and the cause of the remainder is unknown. V and J calls and clone size are copied from that table; D and trimming were computed from the DNA. This sample has roughly 370,000 clones in its table, and about 86% of those were observed once. Roughly 10% of the sample rests with the top ten.

With regard to this clone: Its specific antigen is unknown. Base qualities are not recorded, but no much larger clone differs from it by a single base.

The study at large found these results: Clinical and demographic metadata were provided uncurated, with the amount varying by source and participant.

The source of this sequence is a woman aged 50 to 60 who had recovered from COVID-19. The sequenced sample consisted of PBMCs or T cells enriched from blood (not recorded which). The chain is assembled from TRBV6-2 or TRBV6-3 and TRBJ1-4, with 7 bases aligning to TRBD1. The base sequence is TGTGCCAGCAGCGGCAGGGGGAATGAAAAACTGTTTTTT. Its protein is CASSGRGNEKLFF.